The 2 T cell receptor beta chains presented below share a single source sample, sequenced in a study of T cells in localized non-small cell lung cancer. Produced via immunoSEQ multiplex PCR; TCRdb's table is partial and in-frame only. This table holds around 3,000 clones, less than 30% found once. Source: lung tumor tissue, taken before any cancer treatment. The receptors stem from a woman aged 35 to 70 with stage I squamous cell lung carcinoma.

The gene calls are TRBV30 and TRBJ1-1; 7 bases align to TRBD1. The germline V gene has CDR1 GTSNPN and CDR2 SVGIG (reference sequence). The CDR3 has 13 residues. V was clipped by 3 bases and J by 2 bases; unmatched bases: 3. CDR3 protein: CAWRTGFNTEAFF. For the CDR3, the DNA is TGTGCCTGGAGGACAGGGTTCAACACTGAAGCTTTCTTT.

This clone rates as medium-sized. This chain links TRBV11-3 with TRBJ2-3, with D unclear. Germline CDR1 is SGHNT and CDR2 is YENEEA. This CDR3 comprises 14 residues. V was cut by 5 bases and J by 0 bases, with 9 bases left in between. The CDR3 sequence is CASSPTTSTDTQYF. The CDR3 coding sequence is TGTGCCAGCAGCCCGACGACTAGCACAGATACGCAGTATTTT.